These T cell receptor beta chains were read from a single sample in a study of shared clonotypes between healthy human individuals. Data came from immunoSEQ multiplex PCR; TCRdb stores just in-frame clones and leaves some out. The sample consists of just over 2,000,000 clones, less than 95% of them appearing once. Specimen: naive CD8+ T cells sorted from blood. Receptor source: a man between 18 and 35 years old in good health. CDR3s include the opening cysteine and the closing phenylalanine or tryptophan.

V gene	J gene	CDR3 protein
TRBV2	TRBJ2-1	CASTGPRQGAYNEQFF
TRBV11-2	TRBJ2-7	CASSLDRSEQYF
TRBV11-2	TRBJ2-5	CASSLYGGLETQYF
TRBV7-9	TRBJ1-5	CASSSGDRLSNQPQHF
TRBV13	TRBJ1-1	CASSLGQNTEAFF
TRBV2	TRBJ2-3	CASAGGPTDTQYF
TRBV7-9	TRBJ2-7	CASSNTPGQGAYEQYF
TRBV6-1	TRBJ2-3	CASSESSGGRTDTQYF
TRBV7-9	TRBJ1-4	CASSFAGKRTNEKLFF
TRBV7-9	TRBJ2-2	CASSSDEEEFSNTGELFF
TRBV11-3	TRBJ1-5	CASSPRGARPQHF
TRBV11-3	TRBJ2-1	CASSLVSGSPGNEQFF
TRBV7-2	TRBJ2-2	CASSLGLPPNTGELFF
TRBV6-4	TRBJ2-3	CASSDTGQLGSTDTQYF
TRBV19	TRBJ1-3	CASSPSQGSLDSGNTIYF
TRBV10-1	TRBJ2-7	CASNGGQGYEQYF
TRBV11-2	TRBJ2-7	CASSRDYLSYEQYF
TRBV7-9	TRBJ1-6	CASSDAVLRSSYNSPLHF
TRBV27	TRBJ2-7	CASRPGLAKNEQYF
TRBV2	TRBJ2-7	CASSLSYEQYF
TRBV30	TRBJ1-1	CAWYGDYDTEAFF
TRBV19	TRBJ1-1	CASSIFPPGAGRLDTEAFF
TRBV7-8	TRBJ2-1	CASSSSRLAGDDEQFF